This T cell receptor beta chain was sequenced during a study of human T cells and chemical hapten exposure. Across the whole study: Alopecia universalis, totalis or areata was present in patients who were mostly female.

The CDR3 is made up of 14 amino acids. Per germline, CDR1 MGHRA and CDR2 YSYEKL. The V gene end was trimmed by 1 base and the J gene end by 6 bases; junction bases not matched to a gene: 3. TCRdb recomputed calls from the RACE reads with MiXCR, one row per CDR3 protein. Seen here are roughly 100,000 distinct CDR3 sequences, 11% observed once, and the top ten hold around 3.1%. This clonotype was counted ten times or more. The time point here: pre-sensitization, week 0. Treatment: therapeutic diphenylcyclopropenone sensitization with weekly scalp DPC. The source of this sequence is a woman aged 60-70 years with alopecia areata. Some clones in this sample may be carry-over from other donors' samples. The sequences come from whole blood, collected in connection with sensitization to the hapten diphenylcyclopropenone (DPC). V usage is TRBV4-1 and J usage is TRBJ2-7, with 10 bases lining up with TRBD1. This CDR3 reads CASSQVGTGAEQYF. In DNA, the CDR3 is TGCGCCAGCAGCCAAGTAGGGACAGGGGCCGAGCAGTACTTC.